The 9 T cell receptor beta chains in this list originate from one sample, sequenced in a study of blood T cell repertoires in COVID-19. Sequencing used immunoSEQ multiplex PCR; TCRdb keeps in-frame clones, though not all of them. The table includes about 260,000 clones, around 78% detected once. The sequenced material came from peripheral blood. All receptors come from a man aged 55 to 70 who had recovered from COVID-19.

The gene calls are TRBV30 and TRBJ2-7, with a tentative D call TRBD2 (6 bases). V lost 3 bases, J lost 0 bases, and 18 bases lay in between. CDR1 GTSNPN and CDR2 SVGIG come from the germline V gene (reference sequence). The CDR3 totals 16 residues. CDR3 DNA sequence: TGTGCCTGGAGGGGGAGTAGCGGATCCAGCTCCTACGAGCAGTACTTC. Encoded protein: CAWRGSSGSSSYEQYF.

The chain combines TRBV6-5 with TRBJ2-2; 7 bases agree with TRBD2. With V trimmed by 6 bases and J by 0 bases, 1 base remained unmatched. Germline values: CDR1 MNHEY, CDR2 SVGAGI. The CDR3 runs 14 residues. The CDR3 reads CASRSGANTGELFF. CDR3 in DNA: TGTGCCAGCAGGAGCGGGGCGAACACCGGGGAGCTGTTTTTT.

The chain joins TRBV6-1 to TRBJ1-5; D call uncertain. The V gene's germline CDR1 is MNHNS and CDR2 SASEGT. CDR3 length: 13 residues. V lost 3 bases, J lost 12 bases, and 15 bases lay in between. DNA of the CDR3: TGTGCCAGCAGTGAGCAGGCTGCACGGCTCCAGCATTTT. This gives the protein CASSEQAARLQHF.

V gene TRBV5-6 combines with J gene TRBJ2-2; 7 bases are a match to TRBD2. This CDR3 is built from 13 residues. Germline CDR1 is SGHDT and CDR2 is YYEEEE. V trimming: 9 bases; J trimming: 6 bases; junction bases outside the gene matches: 8. The CDR3 protein is CATNLGGAGELFF. The CDR3 nucleotides are TGTGCCACTAACTTGGGAGGGGCCGGGGAGCTGTTTTTT.

The CDR3 loop is CASSYRRFQETQYF. The CDR3 nucleotides are TGTGCCAGCAGTTATCGTCGTTTTCAAGAGACCCAGTACTTC. The chain recombines TRBV27 with TRBJ2-5; D call uncertain. V was clipped by 4 bases and J by 2 bases, with 11 bases between them. CDR1 and CDR2 from the germline V gene are MNHEY and SMNVEV (reference sequence). This CDR3 comprises 14 residues.

This chain connects TRBV27 to TRBJ1-1, with D hard to call. Germline V gives CDR1 MNHEY, CDR2 SMNVEV (reference sequence). The CDR3 contains 13 residues. V dropped 2 bases and J dropped 1 base, with 5 bases sitting between them. Here the CDR3 reads CASSLRENTEAFF. Here the CDR3 DNA reads TGTGCCAGCAGTTTACGGGAGAACACTGAAGCTTTCTTT.

In its sample, this clone was seen once. This chain links TRBV5-1 with TRBJ2-3, with 10 bases matching TRBD2. The CDR3 has 14 amino acids. The ends lost 2 bases at V and 6 bases at J; junction bases unmatched: 3. Germline V gene sequence: CDR1 SGHRS, CDR2 YFSETQ. CDR3 loop: CASSLAGGPDTQYF. In DNA, the CDR3 is TGCGCCAGCAGCTTAGCGGGGGGGCCCGATACGCAGTATTTT.

In DNA form, the CDR3 reads TGTGCCAGCAGCCCTGGTCGGGGGGCTAACACAGATACGCAGTATTTT. Protein sequence: CASSPGRGANTDTQYF. V gene TRBV3-1 (or the pseudogene TRBV3-2) combines with J gene TRBJ2-3, with a tentative D call TRBD2 (7 bases). The V end was cut by 4 bases, the J end by 2 bases, with 16 bases between. CDR3 length: 16 amino acids. The germline V gene encodes CDR1 LGHDT and CDR2 YNNKEL (reference sequence).

The V call is TRBV5-1, the J call TRBJ1-2; the D gene is possibly TRBD1 (5 bases). Trimming took off 4 bases at V and 3 bases at J, with 7 bases between the two ends. This CDR3 spans 12 amino acids. Per germline, CDR1 SGHRS and CDR2 YFSETQ. The CDR3 DNA sequence: TGCGCCAGCAGCCGGGACTACTATGGCTACACCTTC. It yields the protein CASSRDYYGYTF.